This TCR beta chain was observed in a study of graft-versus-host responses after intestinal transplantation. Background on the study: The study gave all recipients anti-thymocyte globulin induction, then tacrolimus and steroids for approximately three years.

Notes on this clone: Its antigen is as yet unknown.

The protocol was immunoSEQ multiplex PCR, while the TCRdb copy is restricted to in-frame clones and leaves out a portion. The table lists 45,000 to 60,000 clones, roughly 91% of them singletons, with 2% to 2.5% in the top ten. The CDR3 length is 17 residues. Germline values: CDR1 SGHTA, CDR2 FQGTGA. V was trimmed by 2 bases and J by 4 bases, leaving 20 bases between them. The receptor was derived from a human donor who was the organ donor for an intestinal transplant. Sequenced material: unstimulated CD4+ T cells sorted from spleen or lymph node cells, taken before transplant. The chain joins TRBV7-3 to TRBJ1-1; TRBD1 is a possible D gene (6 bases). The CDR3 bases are TGTGCCAGCAGCTTACGACCTGGACAGCCCGGGGGCACTGAAGCTTTCTTT. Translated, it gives CASSLRPGQPGGTEAFF.